The 27 T cell receptor beta chains in this list originate from one sample, sequenced in a study of blood T cell repertoires in COVID-19. TCRdb keeps only in-frame clones here, not all; method: immunoSEQ multiplex PCR. This repertoire shows around 50,000 clones, 80% to 90% found once; its top ten account for around 7%. Sequencing was done on a sample of peripheral blood. These receptors all come from a man aged 35 to 55 with acute or convalescent COVID-19.

The chain is built from TRBV6-1 and TRBJ2-2, with 7 nucleotides matching TRBD2. The CDR3 loop spans 16 amino acids. Germline V gives CDR1 MNHNS, CDR2 SASEGT. The trim removed 2 bases at V and 8 bases at J, leaving 11 bases unmatched. The chain's CDR3 is CASSEQMAGVLGELFF. The CDR3 nucleotides are TGTGCCAGCAGTGAACAAATGGCGGGGGTCTTAGGGGAGCTGTTTTTT.

This CDR3 is CAITSRPDYGYTF. DNA of the CDR3: TGTGCCATCACTAGCCGACCGGACTATGGCTACACCTTC. V is TRBV10-3 and J is TRBJ1-2; no definite D call. Germline-derived CDR1 and CDR2 are ENHRY and SYGVKD. V dropped 7 bases and J dropped 3 bases, with 12 bases sitting between them. The CDR3 sequence is 13 residues long.

The J gene is TRBJ2-3, the V gene TRBV7-2; possibly TRBD2 for D (5 bases). This CDR3 is built from 16 residues. Trimming removed 3 bases from V and 3 bases from J, with 16 bases in between. Germline assignment: CDR1 SGHTA and CDR2 FQGNSA. CDR3 nucleotide sequence: TGTGCCAGCAGCTTGAACTTTGGGAGAGGGACAGATACGCAGTATTTT. Its translation is CASSLNFGRGTDTQYF.

This clone has just one count. V is TRBV19 and J is TRBJ1-4, with a weak D call TRBD1 (5 bases). This CDR3 has 16 residues. Trimming took 3 bases from V and 0 from J, leaving 11 bases between them. The germline CDR1 and CDR2 sequences are LNHDA and SQIVND (reference sequence). CDR3 loop: CASSIRQGSTNEKLFF. The CDR3 bases are TGTGCCAGTAGTATTCGTCAGGGTTCAACTAATGAAAAACTGTTTTTT.

The V and J genes are TRBV29-1 and TRBJ2-7; 10 positions agree with TRBD1. Losses at the gene ends were 7 bases for V and 1 base for J; bases not matched to a gene: 4. There are 13 residues in the CDR3. Germline V CDR1 and CDR2: SQVTM, ANQGSEA. DNA of the CDR3: TGCAGCGGGAGACAGGGGGCGTCCTACGAGCAGTACTTC. Translating gives CSGRQGASYEQYF.

The chain combines TRBV4-1 with TRBJ2-3; 9 nucleotides line up with TRBD1. The CDR3 extends over 17 amino acids. The germline gives CDR1 MGHRA, CDR2 YSYEKL. With 0 bases clipped from V and 3 bases from J, the junction kept 7 bases outside the gene matches. The CDR3 region is CASSQETSTGGTDTQYF. CDR3 nucleotides: TGCGCCAGCAGCCAAGAGACATCGACAGGGGGAACAGATACGCAGTATTTT.

The rearrangement joins TRBV27 to TRBJ2-2, with 7 bases lining up with TRBD1. V was clipped by 5 bases and J by 2 bases; unmatched bases: 8. CDR3 size: 16 residues. Germline V lookup: CDR1 MNHEY, CDR2 SMNVEV (reference sequence). CDR3 bases: TGTGCCAGCAGTCTCCCCAGGGGGACCAACACCGGGGAGCTGTTTTTT. This translates into CASSLPRGTNTGELFF.

The gene calls are TRBV24-1 and TRBJ1-6; D ambiguous. From germline, CDR1 is KGHDR and CDR2 SFDVKD. The CDR3 covers 13 residues. V was cut by 7 bases and J by 9 bases, with 12 bases left in between. The CDR3 loop is CATSRGDGSPLHF. The CDR3 region has the DNA TGTGCCACCAGCCGAGGAGACGGTTCACCCCTCCACTTT.

This clone was counted once. The rearrangement joins TRBV4-3 to TRBJ2-7; 9 nucleotides agree with TRBD1. Germline lookup yields CDR1 LGHNA and CDR2 YSLEER. This CDR3 is built from 17 residues. V lost 2 bases to trimming and J lost 2 bases; unmatched junction nucleotides: 10. The CDR3 DNA sequence: TGCGCCAGCAGCCAACACCGACCGGGACAGGGTCCCTACGAGCAGTACTTC. Its translation is CASSQHRPGQGPYEQYF.

V gene TRBV5-8 combines with J gene TRBJ1-2, with D uncertain. CDR1 and CDR2 from the germline V gene are SGHTS and YDEGEE. The V and J ends lost 1 base and 8 bases respectively, with 12 bases between them. CDR3 length: 13 residues. CDR3 residues: CASSLQRSYGYTF. As DNA, the CDR3 is TGTGCCAGCAGCTTGCAAAGGAGTTACGGCTACACCTTC.

The chain joins TRBV30 to TRBJ2-1, with D possibly matching TRBD2 (7 bases). The germline V gene encodes CDR1 GTSNPN and CDR2 SVGIG (reference sequence). V was cut by 2 bases and J by 4 bases, with 15 bases left in between. The CDR3 consists of 15 residues. CDR3 bases: TGTGCCTGGAGTAGGGGCGGGGGCCTGTACAATGAGCAGTTCTTC. Amino acids: CAWSRGGGLYNEQFF.

This clone is labeled large (0.1 to 1%). J is TRBJ1-5 and V is TRBV9, with D unclear. This CDR3 spans 14 amino acids. With 7 bases removed from V and 3 bases from J, the gap between germline ends came to 14 bases. CDR1 is SGDLS, CDR2 YYNGEE, per germline. CDR3 protein: CASAAGTANQPQHF. The CDR3 DNA is TGTGCCAGCGCTGCCGGTACCGCCAATCAGCCCCAGCATTTT. The entire variable domain, with the rest obtained from reference TRBV9 and TRBJ1-5, is as follows: DSGVTQTPKHLITATGQRVTLRCSPRSGDLSVYWYQQSLDQGLQFLIQYYNGEERAKGNILERFSAQQFPDLHSELNLSSLELGDSALYFCASAAGTANQPQHFGDGTRLSIL.

This clone occurred a few times. The V call is TRBV27, the J call TRBJ1-2; perhaps TRBD1 as D (5 bases). The CDR3 covers 14 residues. V was shortened by 4 bases and J by 4 bases, with 13 bases between the two germline ends. Germline-derived CDR1 and CDR2 are MNHEY and SMNVEV (reference sequence). CDR3 DNA sequence: TGTGCCAGCAGTTCGCAACAGGTGGGCTATGGCTACACCTTC. Translating it yields CASSSQQVGYGYTF.

This chain joins TRBV12-3 or TRBV12-4 and TRBJ1-1; D is ambiguous. Trimming took 3 bases from V and 11 from J, leaving 16 bases between them. CDR3 size: 13 residues. The CDR3 DNA sequence: TGTGCCAGCAGTTTCACTAGCCAGAAGCGGGCTTTCTTT. Its translation: CASSFTSQKRAFF.

The J gene is TRBJ2-7, the V gene TRBV9, with unresolved D. CDR1 SGDLS and CDR2 YYNGEE come from the germline V gene. This CDR3 spans 12 amino acids. With 4 bases removed from V and 4 bases from J, the gap between germline ends came to 9 bases. The chain's CDR3 is CASSNGLYEQYF. The CDR3 nucleotides are TGTGCCAGCAGCAATGGGCTTTACGAGCAGTACTTC.

This rearrangement joins TRBV2 to TRBJ1-5; D gene unclear. Per germline, CDR1 SNHLY and CDR2 FYNNEI. There are 13 residues in the CDR3. The V end was cut by 4 bases, the J end by 5 bases, with 9 bases between. The CDR3 DNA reads as TGTGCCAGCAGTGGAGAGAACGATCAGCCCCAGCATTTT. Amino acids: CASSGENDQPQHF.

The chain couples TRBV7-3 to TRBJ2-1; the match to TRBD2 covers 8 bases. J lost 3 bases, V lost 3 bases, and 7 bases had no gene match. Germline V CDR1 and CDR2: SGHTA, FQGTGA. The CDR3 consists of 16 residues. CDR3 amino acids: CASSFGGGKLYNEQFF. CDR3 in DNA: TGTGCCAGCAGCTTTGGCGGGGGGAAGCTCTACAATGAGCAGTTCTTC.

The CDR3 DNA is TGTGCCAGCAGCCAGACTAGCGGGGGGGCAATACCCAAAAACATTCAGTACTTC. Protein sequence: CASSQTSGGAIPKNIQYF. V is TRBV3-1 (or the pseudogene TRBV3-2) and J is TRBJ2-4; 14 bases agree with TRBD2. The germline V gene encodes CDR1 LGHDT and CDR2 YNNKEL (reference sequence). V lost 3 bases to trimming and J lost 2 bases; unmatched junction nucleotides: 6. This CDR3 has 18 residues.

This chain uses TRBV5-1 with TRBJ1-5; D ambiguous. The CDR3 length is 13 residues. Germline V gene lookup returns CDR1 SGHRS and CDR2 YFSETQ. With 0 bases removed from V and 5 bases from J, the gap between germline ends came to 6 bases. CDR3 in amino acids: CASSLAPDQPQHF. DNA of the CDR3: TGCGCCAGCAGCTTGGCACCAGATCAGCCCCAGCATTTT.

The count of this clone is one. CDR3 nucleotide sequence: TGCAGCGAGGGAGAGTACCAAGAGACCCAGTACTTC. Translating it yields CSEGEYQETQYF. The chain links TRBV29-1 to TRBJ2-5; the D gene is possibly TRBD2 (5 bases). CDR1 and CDR2 from the germline V gene are SQVTM and ANQGSEA. This CDR3 is 12 amino acids long. The V gene lost 7 bases and the J gene lost 0 bases, with 9 bases spanning the gap.

The chain couples TRBV9 to TRBJ2-3; 9 nucleotides line up with TRBD2. Unmatched junction bases numbered 5, after V lost 4 bases and J lost 2 bases. The CDR3 contains 15 residues. Germline values: CDR1 SGDLS, CDR2 YYNGEE. CDR3 coding DNA: TGTGCCAGCAGCACGAGCGGGGGGCTCACAGATACGCAGTATTTT. It yields the protein CASSTSGGLTDTQYF.

The gene calls are TRBV27 and TRBJ1-1; D perhaps matches TRBD1 (5 bases). This CDR3 comprises 16 residues. Germline CDR1 and CDR2: MNHEY and SMNVEV (reference sequence). Trimming took 7 bases from V and 0 from J, leaving 18 bases between them. The CDR3 DNA reads TGTGCCAGCAATCAGGGATTTCCGATCATGAACACTGAAGCTTTCTTT. Translated: CASNQGFPIMNTEAFF.

The chain combines TRBV10-2 with TRBJ1-3, with D uncertain. The CDR3 has 13 residues. Looked up from germline, CDR1 is WSHSY and CDR2 is SAAADI. Trimming cost V 0 bases and J 7 bases, with 7 bases left between them. CDR3 sequence: CASSESIGNTIYF. CDR3 nucleotide sequence: TGCGCCAGCAGTGAGTCGATCGGGAACACCATATATTTT.

V and J are TRBV18 and TRBJ2-7; 11 bases are a match to TRBD2. From germline, CDR1 is KGHSH and CDR2 LQKENI. CDR3 length: 16 residues. Unmatched junction bases numbered 9, after V lost 6 bases and J lost 2 bases. The CDR3: CASSPVGTSGTYEQYF. CDR3 DNA: TGTGCCAGCTCCCCAGTCGGGACTAGCGGAACCTACGAGCAGTACTTC.

The chain uses TRBV30 and TRBJ2-7, with a possible D match to TRBD1 (6 bases). Germline assignment: CDR1 GTSNPN and CDR2 SVGIG (reference sequence). The length of the CDR3 is 14 residues. Trimming cost V 2 bases and J 3 bases, with 14 bases left between them. CDR3 sequence (DNA): TGTGCCTGGAGTTACACAGGGTCCTACTACGAGCAGTACTTC. This encodes CAWSYTGSYYEQYF.

J is TRBJ1-1 and V is TRBV18; TRBD1 matches at 9 bases. The V and J ends lost 5 bases and 3 bases, in that order; junction bases with no gene match: 1. The CDR3 runs to 13 residues. Germline V lookup: CDR1 KGHSH, CDR2 LQKENI. The CDR3 nucleotides are TGTGCCAGCTCATGGACAGGGGACACTGAAGCTTTCTTT. Residues: CASSWTGDTEAFF.

The V and J genes are TRBV16 and TRBJ1-6, with 9 positions matching TRBD1. CDR1 is KGHSY, CDR2 FQNENV, per germline. The CDR3 has 14 amino acids. Trimming cost V 8 bases and J 9 bases; bases outside gene matches: 8. CDR3 loop: CASGAGTGSSPLHF. In nucleotides, the CDR3 is TGTGCCAGCGGAGCCGGGACAGGGAGTTCACCCCTCCACTTT.